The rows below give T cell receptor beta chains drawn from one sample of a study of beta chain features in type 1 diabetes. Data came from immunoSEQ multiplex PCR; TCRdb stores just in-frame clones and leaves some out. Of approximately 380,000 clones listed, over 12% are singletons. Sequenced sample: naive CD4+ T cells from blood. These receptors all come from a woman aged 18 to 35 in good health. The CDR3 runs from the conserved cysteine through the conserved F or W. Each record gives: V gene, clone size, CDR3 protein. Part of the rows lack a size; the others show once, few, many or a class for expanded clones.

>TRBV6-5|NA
CASSWTGLRDEQYF
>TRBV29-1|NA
CSVRLSGRAGNEQFF
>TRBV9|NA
CASSERLQETQYF
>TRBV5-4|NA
CASSTRTEGAYGYTF
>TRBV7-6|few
CASSPGQGIEKLFF
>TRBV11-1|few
CASSLAEGDTEAFF
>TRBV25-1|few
CASGWAGVGNTEAFF
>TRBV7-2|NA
CASSPGRNTEAFF
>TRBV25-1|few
CASSETASGWVGSTQYF
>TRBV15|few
CATSRGYDTNYYGYTF
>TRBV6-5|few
CASTTIRNTEAFF
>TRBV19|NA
CASSIVGGHEAFF
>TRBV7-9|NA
CASSSGGLAANEQFF
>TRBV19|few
CASSPRTGGSQGETQYF
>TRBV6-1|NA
CASSEFGGLRNVDIQYF
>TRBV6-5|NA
CASRPGGLSGELFF
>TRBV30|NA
CAWIRAGTYNEQFF
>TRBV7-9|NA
CANRDRANTGELFF
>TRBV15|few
CATSRDSESTYEQYF
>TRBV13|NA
CASSLTLRDYLGNEQFF
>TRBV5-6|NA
CASSLGGSMNTEAFF
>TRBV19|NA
CASSVEVSYGYTF
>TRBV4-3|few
CASSPTLAVSYNEQFF
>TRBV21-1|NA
CASYRRGGSSYNEQFF
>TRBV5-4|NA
CASSSTGTGDEKLFF
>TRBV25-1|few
CASSGTGNQPQHF
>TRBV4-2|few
CASSQVNVGNEQFF
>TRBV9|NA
CASSVTLTGGENEQFF
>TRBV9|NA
CASSVALLGSSYNEQFF
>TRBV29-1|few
CSVVQVNTEAFF
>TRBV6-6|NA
CASSLTVNTGELFF
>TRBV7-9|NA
CASSLTGGPTDTQYF
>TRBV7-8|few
CASRLISGIGETQYF
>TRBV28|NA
CASSLQGAQGNTIYF
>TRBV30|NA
CAWRRQAQETQYF
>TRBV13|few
CASSFNRAGVSYEQYF
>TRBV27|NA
CASSFGQGGGYTF
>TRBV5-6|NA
CASSFGSGNSNQPQHF
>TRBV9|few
CASSVGNREAEPQHF
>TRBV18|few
CASSPPIAGGPNNEQFF
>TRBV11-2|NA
CASSLDGGGTDTQYF
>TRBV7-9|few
CASSPGTGGEKLFF
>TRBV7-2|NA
CASSLRPLQGQDTEAFF
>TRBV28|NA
CASSQDTVIYEQYF
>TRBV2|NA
CASRRQLYGYTF
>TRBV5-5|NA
CASSLRGQEYNEQFF
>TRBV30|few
CAWDRGRGYTF
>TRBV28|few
CASSLSNSPLHF
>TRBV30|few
CAWSSLTGNTEAFF
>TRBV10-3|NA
CAISEGQGSLQQYF
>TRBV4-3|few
CASSRPRDEQYF
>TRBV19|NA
CASSIDIRETQYF
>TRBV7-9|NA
CASSLGGQLSYEQYF
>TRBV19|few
CASSMERLSYEQYF
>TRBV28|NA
CASSLGQVYKRTQYF
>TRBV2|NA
CASSSMLSVNTGELFF
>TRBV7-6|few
CASSLGGAPSYEQYF
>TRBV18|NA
CASSPQAELTGELFF
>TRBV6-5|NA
CASRSTGLKTQYF
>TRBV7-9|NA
CASSPNTPPLYF